What follows is one T cell receptor beta chain and its context. Its antigen is unidentified. The CDR3 spans 11 residues. Germline values: CDR1 GTSNPN, CDR2 SVGIG (reference sequence). V lost 5 bases, J lost 4 bases, and 1 base stayed unmatched. Noted treatment: around 19 received Ad26.COV2.S at low or high dose, single or two shots; 5 received placebo; per-sample allocation not given. Repertoires come from day 63 after the first vaccine or placebo injection. The data are from a study of Ad26.COV2.S vaccination and SARS-CoV-2 variants. Whole-study results and caveats: It was reported that spike-specific CD8+ and CD4+ T cell responses were substantially broad after vaccination.

Clones were sequenced by immunoSEQ multiplex PCR, and TCRdb holds only the in-frame ones, with some missing. The table includes 380,000 or so clones, approximately 83% detected once. The sequenced sample was peripheral blood, obtained in a trial of Ad26.COV2.S vaccine versus placebo. The chain combines TRBV30 with TRBJ2-5; 7 bases fit TRBD1. This clonotype originated in a person aged 18-60 years who received the Ad26.COV2.S COVID-19 vaccine or a placebo. For the CDR3, the DNA is TGTGCCTGGGGACAGGCAGAGACCCAGTACTTC. Protein product: CAWGQAETQYF.